The sequence of this TCR beta chain was determined in a study of CD8 T cells in Susac syndrome. RNA in amounts of about 0.45 to 1 ug was reverse transcribed with random hexamers. One entry per CDR3 protein results from TCRdb running MiXCR on the immunoSEQ multiplex PCR reads. The sample yields approximately 110,000 distinct CDR3 sequences, more than 90% seen once. The CDR3 is made up of 15 amino acids. Germline CDR1 reads SGHVS; CDR2 reads FNYEAQ. Unmatched junction bases numbered 6, after V lost 0 bases and J lost 5 bases. The sequencing input was CD4+ T cells from PBMCs. The sequence derives from a human donor in good health. This chain uses TRBV7-6 with TRBJ2-7; 8 bases are a match to TRBD1. CDR3 region: CASSLAGTGLHEQYF. CDR3 bases: TGTGCCAGCAGCTTAGCCGGGACAGGCCTACACGAGCAGTACTTC.